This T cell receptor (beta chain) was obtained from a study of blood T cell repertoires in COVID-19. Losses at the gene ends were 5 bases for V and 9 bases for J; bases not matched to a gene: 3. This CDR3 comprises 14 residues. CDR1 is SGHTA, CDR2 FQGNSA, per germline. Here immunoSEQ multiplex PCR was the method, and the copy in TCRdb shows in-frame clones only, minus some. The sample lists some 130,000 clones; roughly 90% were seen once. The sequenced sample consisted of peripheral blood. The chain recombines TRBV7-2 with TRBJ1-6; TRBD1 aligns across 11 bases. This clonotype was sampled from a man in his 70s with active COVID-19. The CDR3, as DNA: TGTGCCAGCAGCCTGGGACAGGGGGGTTCACCCCTCCACTTT. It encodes CASSLGQGGSPLHF.